The 28 T cell receptor beta chains below all came from one sample that was sequenced in a study of T cell responses to AZD1222 COVID-19 vaccine. Libraries were prepared by immunoSEQ multiplex PCR; TCRdb keeps only in-frame clonotypes and omits some of them. The data contain about 140,000 clones, 70% to 90% of them seen just once; the ten biggest clones take up 5.5%. Sequencing was performed on peripheral blood, taken on day 0 of AZD1222 vaccination. These receptors were taken from an adult in good health.

The rearrangement uses TRBV19 and TRBJ1-5, with TRBD1 matching over 10 bases. The CDR3 totals 16 residues. CDR1 and CDR2 (germline): LNHDA, SQIVND (reference sequence). V was pared by 5 bases and J by 6 bases, with 10 bases of the junction left unmatched. In DNA, the CDR3 is TGTGCCAGTAGTGTCAGACTGACAGGGGGCGTTCAGCCCCAGCATTTT. Amino acids: CASSVRLTGGVQPQHF. Using reference TRBV19 and TRBJ1-5 for the parts outside the CDR3, the full variable domain is DGGITQSPKYLFRKEGQNVTLSCEQNLNHDAMYWYRQDPGQGLRLIYYSQIVNDFQKGDIAEGYSVSREKKESFPLTVTSAQKNPTAFYLCASSVRLTGGVQPQHFGDGTRLSIL.

The chain joins TRBV6-2 or TRBV6-3 to TRBJ2-7; D not certain. Trimming stripped 2 bases from V and 7 bases from J, with 12 bases between. CDR3 size: 13 residues. Germline V lookup: CDR1 MNHEY, CDR2 SVGEGT. In DNA, the CDR3 is TGTGCCAGCAGTTACCCCCTAGTTAGGGAGCAGTACTTC. This sequence encodes CASSYPLVREQYF.

Here the CDR3 reads CASKLAGTGEQYF. CDR3 DNA: TGCGCCAGCAAACTGGCGGGTACGGGAGAGCAGTACTTC. The chain carries TRBV5-1 and TRBJ2-7; TRBD2 might be the D (5 bases). The CDR3 contains 13 residues. Per the germline V gene, CDR1 is SGHRS and CDR2 is YFSETQ. V lost 6 bases and J lost 7, with 17 bases in between. Combining the CDR3 with reference TRBV5-1 and TRBJ2-7 gives the whole variable domain KAGVTQTPRYLIKTRGQQVTLSCSPISGHRSVSWYQQTPGQGLQFLFEYFSETQRNKGNFPGRFSGRQFSNSRSEMNVSTLELGDSALYLCASKLAGTGEQYFGPGTRLTVT.

This chain joins TRBV6-2 or TRBV6-3 and TRBJ2-6; 10 bases line up with TRBD1. V lost 0 bases to trimming and J lost 4 bases; unmatched junction nucleotides: 3. This CDR3 has 17 amino acids. Per the germline V gene, CDR1 is MNHEY and CDR2 is SVGEGT. The CDR3 region has the DNA TGTGCCAGCAGTTACTCGGGACAGGGGACCGGGGCCAACGTCCTGACTTTC. This codes for CASSYSGQGTGANVLTF.

This chain connects TRBV5-4 to TRBJ2-5, with 8 positions matching TRBD1. The length of the CDR3 is 14 residues. V dropped 5 bases and J dropped 5; count of bases not matched to a gene: 8. Germline lookup yields CDR1 SGHNT and CDR2 YYREEE (reference sequence). Written as DNA, the CDR3 is TGTGCCAGCAGGGACCCGACAGGGGATGAGACCCAGTACTTC. Residues: CASRDPTGDETQYF.

A note on this clone: A junction boundary mismatches the germline segment, possibly from a read error. The chain employs TRBV5-1 and TRBJ2-7; 9 nucleotides line up with TRBD1. The CDR3 spans 13 residues. Germline V gene data show CDR1 as SGHRS and CDR2 as YFSETQ. The CDR3 spells CASSLSVTGGRDF. CDR3 DNA: TGCGCCAGCAGCTTATCAGTCACAGGGGGCCGAGACTTC.

The CDR3 loop reads CASSQPQGVGNEQFF. In nucleotides, the CDR3 is TGTGCCAGCAGCCAACCGCAGGGGGTAGGTAATGAGCAGTTCTTC. The genes are TRBV3-1 (or the pseudogene TRBV3-2) and TRBJ2-1; TRBD1 matches at 7 bases. The V segment lost 2 bases and the J segment 7 bases; nucleotides outside the gene matches: 8. From germline, CDR1 is LGHDT and CDR2 YNNKEL (reference sequence). The CDR3 length is 15 residues.

In its sample, this clone was seen once. The chain combines TRBV5-1 with TRBJ2-2, with no clear D. The CDR3 sequence is 15 residues long. The germline CDR1 and CDR2 sequences are SGHRS and YFSETQ. The ends were cut back, 0 bases at V and 6 bases at J, with 12 bases in the middle. In DNA form, the CDR3 reads TGCGCCAGCAGCTTGGGTTTGGGGATGGCCGGGGAGCTGTTTTTT. Residues: CASSLGLGMAGELFF.

The genes are TRBV27 and TRBJ2-7; 14 nucleotides align to TRBD2. The CDR3 runs to 15 residues. Germline V gene sequence: CDR1 MNHEY, CDR2 SMNVEV (reference sequence). Losses at the gene ends were 9 bases for V and 3 bases for J; bases not matched to a gene: 7. CDR3 sequence reads: CARHRGTSGSYEQYF. DNA of the CDR3: TGTGCCAGGCATAGGGGGACTAGCGGGAGCTACGAGCAGTACTTC.

The CDR3 DNA reads as TGTGCCAGCAGCCAAAGGAGCGGTAGCTCCTACAATGAGCAGTTCTTC. Encoded protein: CASSQRSGSSYNEQFF. The chain recombines TRBV14 with TRBJ2-1; D may be TRBD2 (5 bases). CDR1 and CDR2 (germline): SGHDN, FVKESK. This CDR3 is built from 16 residues. The ends were cut back, 2 bases at V and 0 bases at J, with 11 bases in the middle.

The chain links TRBV5-1 to TRBJ1-2; 10 positions agree with TRBD1. With V trimmed by 4 bases and J by 7 bases, 10 bases remained unmatched. CDR1 SGHRS and CDR2 YFSETQ come from the germline V gene. CDR3 length: 15 residues. In DNA, the CDR3 is TGCGCCAGCAGCACATCCGGGACAGGGGTCCTTGGCTACACCTTC. Translated, it gives CASSTSGTGVLGYTF.

The rearrangement uses TRBV6-4 and TRBJ2-1; 14 bases map to TRBD2. The CDR3 has 15 residues. CDR1 and CDR2 (germline): MRHNA, SNTAGT. Trimming cost V 5 bases and J 8 bases; bases outside gene matches: 5. The CDR3 here is CASSPGLAGGDEQFF. The CDR3 DNA is TGTGCCAGCAGTCCAGGACTAGCGGGAGGTGATGAGCAGTTCTTC.

The chain couples TRBV19 to TRBJ2-3; D not certain. The germline V gene has CDR1 LNHDA and CDR2 SQIVND (reference sequence). This CDR3 contains 14 residues. V dropped 6 bases and J dropped 0 bases, with 10 bases sitting between them. CDR3 in DNA: TGTGCCAGTAGGGCTCTTCCTAGCACAGATACGCAGTATTTT. Its protein product is CASRALPSTDTQYF.

The CDR3 spells CASSLDSGRRFGTQYF. As DNA, the CDR3 is TGTGCCAGCAGCTTGGATAGCGGGAGACGTTTCGGTACGCAGTATTTT. J is TRBJ2-3 and V is TRBV7-3; 9 bases map to TRBD2. CDR3 size: 16 residues. The V and J ends lost 3 bases and 8 bases, in that order; junction bases with no gene match: 12. CDR1 SGHTA and CDR2 FQGTGA come from the germline V gene.

The chain uses TRBV15 and TRBJ2-6; D might be TRBD2 (6 bases). The CDR3 has 18 residues. V was clipped by 1 base and J by 3 bases, with 16 bases between them. From germline, CDR1 is LNHNV and CDR2 YYDKDF (reference sequence). The CDR3: CATSRVEEGLGGANVLTF. The CDR3, as DNA: TGTGCCACCAGCAGAGTTGAGGAGGGGCTCGGTGGGGCCAACGTCCTGACTTTC.

The genes are TRBV4-1 and TRBJ2-7; 8 positions agree with TRBD2. The CDR3 sequence is 16 residues long. The germline V gene encodes CDR1 MGHRA and CDR2 YSYEKL. V trimming: 0 bases; J trimming: 1 base; junction bases outside the gene matches: 5. The CDR3 DNA reads as TGCGCCAGCAGCCAAGACATGGCTAGCGGGTCCTACGAGCAGTACTTC. Residues: CASSQDMASGSYEQYF.

The CDR3 DNA reads as TGTGCTAGTGTTAAGGGTACAGAAGCTTTCTTT. Translated: CASVKGTEAFF. The chain couples TRBV12-5 to TRBJ1-1; D is unclear. V was clipped by 7 bases and J by 8 bases, with 11 bases between them. CDR1 and CDR2 (germline): LGHNT, FRNRAP. This CDR3 region has 11 residues.

The V gene is TRBV11-3, the J gene TRBJ2-4; D might be TRBD1 or TRBD2, each matching 5 bases. Germline values: CDR1 SGHNT, CDR2 YENEEA. V was pared by 5 bases and J by 0 bases, with 20 bases between. The CDR3 spans 18 residues. CDR3 in DNA: TGTGCCAGCAGCGGCCCGGGACCAGTGGACCTAGCCAAAAACATTCAGTACTTC. Its protein product is CASSGPGPVDLAKNIQYF.

The rearrangement links TRBV10-3 to TRBJ2-3; possible D gene TRBD1, 6 bases. The germline V gene encodes CDR1 ENHRY and CDR2 SYGVKD. CDR3 size: 14 residues. The V and J ends lost 4 bases and 2 bases respectively, with 10 bases between them. The CDR3 DNA reads TGTGCCATCAGTGGGACAGCCGCCACAGATACGCAGTATTTT. It specifies CAISGTAATDTQYF.

This chain uses TRBV15 with TRBJ2-3; 8 positions agree with TRBD1. This CDR3 is 15 amino acids long. Germline V gives CDR1 LNHNV, CDR2 YYDKDF (reference sequence). V gave up 0 bases and J gave up 3 bases; unmatched junction bases: 2. Written as DNA, the CDR3 is TGTGCCACCAGCAGAGAAACAGGGGGAACAGATACGCAGTATTTT. It specifies CATSRETGGTDTQYF.

The genes are TRBV5-1 and TRBJ1-1, with no clear D. The CDR3 is 14 residues long. Trimming pared 2 bases from V and 0 bases from J, leaving 8 bases between. Looked up from germline, CDR1 is SGHRS and CDR2 is YFSETQ. The CDR3 region has the DNA TGCGCCAGCAGCTTAGGCAGCTTGAACACTGAAGCTTTCTTT. It codes for CASSLGSLNTEAFF.

The chain links TRBV10-3 to TRBJ2-1, with 12 bases that match TRBD2. Trimming removed 7 bases from V and 6 bases from J; junction bases left unmatched: 4. The germline CDR1 and CDR2 sequences are ENHRY and SYGVKD. The CDR3 sequence is 14 residues long. The CDR3 region has the DNA TGTGCCATCACTCCGGGACTAGCGGGCAATGAGCAGTTCTTC. As protein: CAITPGLAGNEQFF.

This clone has just one count. The rearrangement joins TRBV27 to TRBJ2-2, with D possibly matching TRBD2 (5 bases). This CDR3 is built from 16 residues. V lost 0 bases, J lost 0 bases, and 8 bases lay in between. Germline V gene data show CDR1 as MNHEY and CDR2 as SMNVEV (reference sequence). The CDR3 DNA follows: TGTGCCAGCAGTTTATCATCCGGGGCGAACACCGGGGAGCTGTTTTTT. Its translation: CASSLSSGANTGELFF.

V is TRBV5-1 and J is TRBJ1-5; D possibly corresponds to TRBD1 (6 bases). CDR1 is SGHRS, CDR2 YFSETQ, per germline. This CDR3 is built from 13 residues. Trimming took off 4 bases at V and 6 bases at J, with 11 bases between the two ends. As DNA, the CDR3 is TGCGCCAGCAGCATCACAGGGAGTCAGCCCCAGCATTTT. It translates to CASSITGSQPQHF. The full variable domain, its missing parts supplied by reference TRBV5-1 and TRBJ1-5, is KAGVTQTPRYLIKTRGQQVTLSCSPISGHRSVSWYQQTPGQGLQFLFEYFSETQRNKGNFPGRFSGRQFSNSRSEMNVSTLELGDSALYLCASSITGSQPQHFGDGTRLSIL.

Of note for this clone: A read error may produce the germline difference seen at one junction end. This chain joins TRBV30 and TRBJ1-4; D not resolved. Per germline, CDR1 GTSNPN and CDR2 SVGIG (reference sequence). The CDR3 is 10 residues long. This CDR3 reads CALDRGRKIF. In DNA form, the CDR3 reads TGTGCCCTGGATCGGGGAAGAAAGATTTTT.

The chain is built from TRBV7-9 and TRBJ1-3; D is unresolved. V lost 2 bases and J lost 0, with 5 bases in between. The germline V gene has CDR1 SEHNR and CDR2 FQNEAQ (reference sequence). There are 14 residues in the CDR3. The CDR3 reads CASSLLNSGNTIYF. Written as DNA, the CDR3 is TGTGCCAGCAGCTTACTTAACTCTGGAAACACCATATATTTT.

In this sample, this clone turned up a few times. V is TRBV7-9 and J is TRBJ1-2; D gene unclear. V lost 4 bases and J lost 0, with 15 bases in between. The germline CDR1 and CDR2 sequences are SEHNR and FQNEAQ (reference sequence). The CDR3 is 16 residues long. In DNA, the CDR3 is TGTGCCAGCAGCTCCTTAACCTTAGCGGCTAACTATGGCTACACCTTC. Its translation is CASSSLTLAANYGYTF.

The V and J genes are TRBV28 and TRBJ1-1, with D perhaps TRBD1 (5 bases). Between the trimmed V and J ends, which lost 4 bases and 1 base, there was a span of 7 bases. The CDR3 runs to 13 residues. Germline-derived CDR1 and CDR2 are MDHEN and SYDVKM. The CDR3 DNA reads TGTGCCAGCAGTTATCAGGGGAACACTGAAGCTTTCTTT. Translated, it gives CASSYQGNTEAFF.